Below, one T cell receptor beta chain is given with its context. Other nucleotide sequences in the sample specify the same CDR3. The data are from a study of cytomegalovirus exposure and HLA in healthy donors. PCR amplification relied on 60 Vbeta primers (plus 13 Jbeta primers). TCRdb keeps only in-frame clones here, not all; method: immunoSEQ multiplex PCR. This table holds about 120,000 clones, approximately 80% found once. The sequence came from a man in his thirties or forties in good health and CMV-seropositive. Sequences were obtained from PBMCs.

CDR3 sequence: CASSPPSTGELFF. The CDR3, as DNA: TGTGCCAGCTCACCACCCTCCACCGGGGAGCTGTTTTTT. This chain joins TRBV18 and TRBJ2-2; D unresolved. Trimming shortened V by 0 bases and J by 4 bases, and 3 bases separated the two germline ends. The germline CDR1 and CDR2 sequences are KGHSH and LQKENI. This CDR3 region has 13 residues. The whole variable domain, filled in from reference TRBV18 and TRBJ2-2, reads NAGVMQNPRHLVRRRGQEARLRCSPMKGHSHVYWYRQLPEEGLKFMVYLQKENIIDESGMPKERFSAEFPKEGPSILRIQQVVRGDSAAYFCASSPPSTGELFFGEGSRLTVL.